One and the same sample provided the 8 T cell receptor beta chains below, sequenced in a study. TCRdb itself ran the RT-PCR reads through MiXCR, one entry per CDR3 protein. The table lists 650,000 to 800,000 distinct CDR3 sequences, approximately 15% of them singletons. The sample consisted of memory CD4+ T cells from blood. The receptors come from a female donor in good health, serving as a healthy control.

In this sample, this clonotype turned up many times. The genes are TRBV12-3 or TRBV12-4 and TRBJ2-6, with a weak D call TRBD2 (6 bases). The CDR3 totals 14 residues. V was cut by 3 bases and J by 6 bases, with 9 bases left in between. CDR3 sequence: CASSFSGEANVLTF. The CDR3 nucleotides read TGTGCCAGCAGTTTCTCGGGGGAGGCCAACGTCCTGACTTTC.

In this sample, this clonotype turned up many times. The chain is built from TRBV6-6 and TRBJ1-5; 11 bases align to TRBD1. This CDR3 is 16 amino acids long. The germline V gene has CDR1 MNHNY and CDR2 SVGAGI (reference sequence). With V trimmed by 4 bases and J by 6 bases, 8 bases remained unmatched. This CDR3 is CASSSIRTGGSQPQHF. CDR3 in DNA: TGTGCCAGCAGTTCGATCAGGACAGGGGGCAGTCAGCCCCAGCATTTT.

This clonotype was observed at least ten times. The chain links TRBV7-2 to TRBJ1-1, with D tentatively TRBD1 (5 bases). Germline CDR1 and CDR2: SGHTA and FQGNSA. CDR3 length: 15 amino acids. Trimming removed 5 bases from V and 3 bases from J, with 16 bases in between. The CDR3 DNA follows: TGTGCCAGCAGCCGTTCGGCAAGGGGCTACACTGAAGCTTTCTTT. As protein: CASSRSARGYTEAFF.

Turning to this clonotype: This CDR3 is missing its conserved last phenylalanine or tryptophan, likely due to a read error. V gene TRBV10-3 combines with J gene TRBJ2-5; 7 bases are a match to TRBD1. The CDR3 has 15 residues. Germline-derived CDR1 and CDR2 are ENHRY and SYGVKD. The ends lost 4 bases at V and 3 bases at J; junction bases unmatched: 8. CDR3: CAISAPGQQEETQYY. The CDR3 DNA is TGTGCCATCAGTGCCCCGGGACAGCAAGAAGAGACCCAGTACTAC.

This clonotype was seen more than once but under ten times. This chain connects TRBV5-1 to TRBJ2-2; D is undetermined. The length of the CDR3 is 16 residues. V was clipped by 4 bases and J by 4 bases, with 17 bases between them. Germline values: CDR1 SGHRS, CDR2 YFSETQ. CDR3 loop: CASSRTGSTSTGELFF. As DNA, the CDR3 is TGCGCCAGCAGCCGTACCGGAAGCACAAGCACCGGGGAGCTGTTTTTT.

The genes are TRBV7-2 and TRBJ1-1, with D possibly being TRBD1 (5 bases). The ends were cut back, 1 base at V and 1 base at J, with 10 bases in the middle. Germline loops: CDR1 SGHTA, CDR2 FQGNSA. The length of the CDR3 is 15 residues. This CDR3 is CASSLVGGPNTEAFF. The CDR3 bases are TGTGCCAGCAGCTTAGTTGGGGGACCGAACACTGAAGCTTTCTTT.

In its sample, this clonotype was seen a few times. V and J are TRBV24-1 and TRBJ1-1; D gene unclear. Per the germline V gene, CDR1 is KGHDR and CDR2 is SFDVKD. Trimming removed 5 bases from V and 2 bases from J, with 11 bases in between. The CDR3 consists of 14 residues. This CDR3 reads CATSASSFNTEAFF. CDR3 coding DNA: TGTGCCACCAGTGCCTCCTCGTTTAACACTGAAGCTTTCTTT.

The chain uses TRBV4-1 and TRBJ2-7, with TRBD2 matching over 11 bases. Germline V lookup: CDR1 MGHRA, CDR2 YSYEKL. The CDR3 sequence is 19 residues long. V dropped 3 bases and J dropped 0; count of bases not matched to a gene: 13. The chain's CDR3 is CASSQTPVRGTSGSYEQYF. The CDR3, as DNA: TGCGCCAGCAGCCAGACTCCAGTCAGGGGGACTAGCGGCTCCTACGAGCAGTACTTC.